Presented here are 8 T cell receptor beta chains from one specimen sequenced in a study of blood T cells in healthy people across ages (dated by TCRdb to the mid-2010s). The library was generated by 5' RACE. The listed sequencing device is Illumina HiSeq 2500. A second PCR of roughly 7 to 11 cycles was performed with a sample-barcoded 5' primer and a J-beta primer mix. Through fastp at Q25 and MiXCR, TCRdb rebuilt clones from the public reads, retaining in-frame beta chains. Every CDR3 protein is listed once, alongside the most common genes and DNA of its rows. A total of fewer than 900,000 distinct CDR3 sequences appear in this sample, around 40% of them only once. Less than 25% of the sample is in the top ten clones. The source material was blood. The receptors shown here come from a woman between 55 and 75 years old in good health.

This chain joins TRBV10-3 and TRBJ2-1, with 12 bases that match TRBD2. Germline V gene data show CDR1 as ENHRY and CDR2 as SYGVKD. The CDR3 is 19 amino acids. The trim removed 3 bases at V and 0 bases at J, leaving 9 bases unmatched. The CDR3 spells CAISDVASGRASSYNEQFF. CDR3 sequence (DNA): TGTGCCATCAGTGACGTGGCTAGCGGGAGGGCTAGCTCCTACAATGAGCAGTTCTTC.

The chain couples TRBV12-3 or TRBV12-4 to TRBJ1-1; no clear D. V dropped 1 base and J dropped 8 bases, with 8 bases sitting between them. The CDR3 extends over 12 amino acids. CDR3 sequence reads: CASSLVPGEAFF. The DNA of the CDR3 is TGTGCCAGCAGTTTAGTTCCCGGAGAAGCTTTCTTT.

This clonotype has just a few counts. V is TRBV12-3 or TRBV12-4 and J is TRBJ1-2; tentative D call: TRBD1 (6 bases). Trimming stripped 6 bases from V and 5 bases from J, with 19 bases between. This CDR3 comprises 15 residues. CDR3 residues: CASSPQGHAPYGYTF. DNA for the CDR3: TGTGCCAGCAGCCCCCAGGGGCACGCCCCTTATGGCTACACCTTC.

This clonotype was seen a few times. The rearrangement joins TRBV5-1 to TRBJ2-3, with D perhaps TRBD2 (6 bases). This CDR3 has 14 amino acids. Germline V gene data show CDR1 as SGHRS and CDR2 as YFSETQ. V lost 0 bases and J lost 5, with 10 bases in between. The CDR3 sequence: CASSLGRVEDTQYF. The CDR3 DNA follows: TGCGCCAGCAGCTTGGGGAGGGTTGAAGATACGCAGTATTTT.

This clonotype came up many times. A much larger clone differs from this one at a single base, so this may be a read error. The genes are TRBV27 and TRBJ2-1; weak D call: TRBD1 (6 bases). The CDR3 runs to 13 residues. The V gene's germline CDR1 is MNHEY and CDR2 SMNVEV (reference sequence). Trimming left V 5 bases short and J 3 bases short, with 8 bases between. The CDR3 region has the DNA TGTGCCAGCAGTAGGACAGACTACAATGAGCAGTTCTTC. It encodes CASSRTDYNEQFF.

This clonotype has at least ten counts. The CDR3 loop reads CSARSGDQPQHF. In nucleotides, the CDR3 is TGCAGTGCTAGATCCGGAGATCAGCCCCAGCATTTT. The V and J genes are TRBV20-1 and TRBJ1-5; D is ambiguous. The CDR3 has 12 amino acids. The V end was cut by 2 bases, the J end by 5 bases, with 7 bases between. From germline, CDR1 is DFQATT and CDR2 SNEGSKA (reference sequence).

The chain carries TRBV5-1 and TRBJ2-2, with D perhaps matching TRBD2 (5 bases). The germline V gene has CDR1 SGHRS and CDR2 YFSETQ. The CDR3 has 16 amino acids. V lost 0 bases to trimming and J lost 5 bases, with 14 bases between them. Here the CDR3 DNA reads TGCGCCAGCAGCTTGGATATGGCGGGCGGGACCGGGGAGCTGTTTTTT. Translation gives CASSLDMAGGTGELFF.

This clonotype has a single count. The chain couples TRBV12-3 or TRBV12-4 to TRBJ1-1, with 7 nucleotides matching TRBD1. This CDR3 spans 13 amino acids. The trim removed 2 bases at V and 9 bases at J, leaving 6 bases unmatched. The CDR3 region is CASSLRRQGKAFF. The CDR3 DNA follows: TGTGCCAGCAGTTTAAGAAGACAGGGAAAAGCTTTCTTT.